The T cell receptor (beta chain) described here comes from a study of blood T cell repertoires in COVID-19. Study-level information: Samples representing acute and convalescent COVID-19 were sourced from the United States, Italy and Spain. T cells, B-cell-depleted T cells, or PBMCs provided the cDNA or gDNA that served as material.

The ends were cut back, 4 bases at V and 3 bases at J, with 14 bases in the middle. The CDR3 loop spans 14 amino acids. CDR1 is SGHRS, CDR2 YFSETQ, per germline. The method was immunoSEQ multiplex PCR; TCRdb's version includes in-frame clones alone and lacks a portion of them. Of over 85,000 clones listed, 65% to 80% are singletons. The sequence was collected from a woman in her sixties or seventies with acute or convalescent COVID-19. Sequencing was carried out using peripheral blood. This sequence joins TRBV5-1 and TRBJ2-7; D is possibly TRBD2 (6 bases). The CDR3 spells CASSPRDSGYEQYF. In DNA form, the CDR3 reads TGCGCCAGCAGCCCCCGGGACTCTGGCTACGAGCAGTACTTC.